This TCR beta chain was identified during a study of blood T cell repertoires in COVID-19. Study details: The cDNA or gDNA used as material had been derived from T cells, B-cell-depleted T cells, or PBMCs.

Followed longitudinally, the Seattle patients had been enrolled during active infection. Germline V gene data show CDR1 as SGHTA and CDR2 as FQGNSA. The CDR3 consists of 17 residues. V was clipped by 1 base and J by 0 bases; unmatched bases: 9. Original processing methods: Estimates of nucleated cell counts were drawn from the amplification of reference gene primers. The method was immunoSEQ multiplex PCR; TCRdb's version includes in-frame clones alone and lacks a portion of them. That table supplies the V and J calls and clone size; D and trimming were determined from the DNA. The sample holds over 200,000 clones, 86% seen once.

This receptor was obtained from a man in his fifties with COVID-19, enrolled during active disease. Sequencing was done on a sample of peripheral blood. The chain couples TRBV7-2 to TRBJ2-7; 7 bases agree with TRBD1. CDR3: CASSLGRDSLTSYEQYF. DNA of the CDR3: TGTGCCAGCAGCTTAGGTCGGGACAGCCTCACCTCCTACGAGCAGTACTTC. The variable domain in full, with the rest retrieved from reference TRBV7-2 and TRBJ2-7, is GAGVSQSPSNKVTEKGKDVELRCDPISGHTALYWYRQSLGQGLEFLIYFQGNSAPDKSGLPSDRFSAERTGGSVSTLTIQRTQQEDSAVYLCASSLGRDSLTSYEQYFGPGTRLTVT.